These 11 T cell receptor beta chains originate from one sample sequenced in a study of CD8+ T cells in alopecia areata. Reverse transcription of extracted RNA yielded cDNA, which provided the sequencing template. Here immunoSEQ multiplex PCR was the method, and the copy in TCRdb shows in-frame clones only, minus some. The sample holds hundreds of thousands of clones; around 67% are singletons and the top ten take around 1.2%. This sample comprised CD4+ T cells sorted from blood, obtained at week 0. These receptors were obtained from a human donor with alopecia areata.

This clone was seen more than once but under ten times. V usage is TRBV5-4 and J usage is TRBJ1-5; 12 bases align to TRBD1. The germline V gene encodes CDR1 SGHNT and CDR2 YYREEE (reference sequence). CDR3 size: 16 residues. J was trimmed by 6 bases and V by 2 bases; bases with no gene match: 6. The CDR3 is CASSFTGQGASQPQHF. CDR3 in DNA: TGTGCCAGCAGCTTTACGGGACAGGGGGCGAGTCAGCCCCAGCATTTT.

In its sample, this clone was seen a few times. The chain carries TRBV29-1 and TRBJ1-1; D remains unclear. V lost 7 bases to trimming and J lost 0 bases, with 12 bases between them. The germline V gene encodes CDR1 SQVTM and CDR2 ANQGSEA. The CDR3 consists of 13 residues. CDR3 loop: CSAAPRMNTEAFF. The CDR3 DNA is TGCAGCGCCGCCCCTAGGATGAACACTGAAGCTTTCTTT.

This rearrangement joins TRBV29-1 to TRBJ2-5, with D perhaps TRBD1 or TRBD2 (5 bases each). Trimming removed 7 bases at V and 4 bases at J, with 16 bases between. The CDR3 is made up of 13 amino acids. Germline CDR1 SQVTM, CDR2 ANQGSEA. The CDR3 coding sequence is TGCAGCGGAACCGGGACGTACGCAGAGACCCAGTACTTC. It translates to CSGTGTYAETQYF.

J is TRBJ1-2 and V is TRBV4-1; D is undetermined. Germline assignment: CDR1 MGHRA and CDR2 YSYEKL. Trimming removed 0 bases from V and 0 bases from J, with 5 bases in between. CDR3 length equals 14 residues. The chain's CDR3 is CASSQELTNYGYTF. Written as DNA, the CDR3 is TGCGCCAGCAGCCAAGAACTGACTAACTATGGCTACACCTTC.

This rearrangement joins TRBV6-1 to TRBJ1-4; no firm D call. Trimming shortened V by 7 bases and J by 0 bases, and 12 bases separated the two germline ends. Germline CDR1 MNHNS, CDR2 SASEGT. The CDR3 covers 15 residues. The CDR3: CASTVRLATNEKLFF. The CDR3, as DNA: TGTGCCAGCACGGTCCGGCTTGCAACTAATGAAAAACTGTTTTTT.

The table lists this clone with a few counts. This chain uses TRBV29-1 with TRBJ1-1; no reliable D call. This CDR3 comprises 12 residues. V lost 3 bases and J 5 bases, leaving 10 bases between the germline ends. The germline CDR1 and CDR2 sequences are SQVTM and ANQGSEA. Written as DNA, the CDR3 is TGCAGCGTTGATGGCCTATATACTGAAGCTTTCTTT. This sequence encodes CSVDGLYTEAFF.

This clone was seen ten or more times. The J gene is TRBJ2-3, the V gene TRBV30, with a possible D match to TRBD2 (6 bases). Germline CDR1 GTSNPN, CDR2 SVGIG (reference sequence). This CDR3 has 12 amino acids. The V end lost 5 bases, the J end lost 6 bases, and 12 bases lay between the germline ends. The CDR3 reads CAWRGNGDTQYF. Here the CDR3 DNA reads TGTGCCTGGCGGGGGAATGGGGATACGCAGTATTTT.

The sample holds a few counts of this clone. This sample includes further DNA sequences coding for the same CDR3. The chain links TRBV11-2 to TRBJ2-3; D not resolved. The length of the CDR3 is 13 residues. From germline, CDR1 is SGHAT and CDR2 FQNNGV. V lost 1 base and J 2 bases, leaving 4 bases between the germline ends. The CDR3 spells CASSLGPTDTQYF. In DNA form, the CDR3 reads TGTGCCAGCAGCTTAGGACCCACAGATACGCAGTATTTT.

In its sample, this clone was seen a few times. Other DNA sequences from this sample encode an identical CDR3 as well. This chain joins TRBV18 and TRBJ2-5, with D unresolved. The length of the CDR3 is 11 residues. The germline V and J ends were trimmed by 6 bases and 1 base, with 3 bases remaining between them. Germline lookup yields CDR1 KGHSH and CDR2 LQKENI. CDR3 bases: TGTGCCAGCTCTCCCCAAGAGACCCAGTACTTC. Translated: CASSPQETQYF.

A single count supports this clone. V is TRBV5-1 and J is TRBJ2-2, with unresolved D. The CDR3 has 13 amino acids. Germline V gene data show CDR1 as SGHRS and CDR2 as YFSETQ. V was pared by 4 bases and J by 2 bases, with 6 bases between. In DNA, the CDR3 is TGCGCCAGCAGCGTAATAAACACCGGGGAGCTGTTTTTT. Protein sequence: CASSVINTGELFF.

The CDR3 region has the DNA TGTGCCAGCAGCGTAGCCCCCGGTAGCACAGATACGCAGTATTTT. Translation: CASSVAPGSTDTQYF. The chain is built from TRBV9 and TRBJ2-3; D is unclear. The germline CDR1 and CDR2 sequences are SGDLS and YYNGEE. V gave up 0 bases and J gave up 0 bases, with 8 bases separating them. The CDR3 consists of 15 residues. The complete variable domain, with remaining parts taken from reference TRBV9 and TRBJ2-3, reads DSGVTQTPKHLITATGQRVTLRCSPRSGDLSVYWYQQSLDQGLQFLIQYYNGEERAKGNILERFSAQQFPDLHSELNLSSLELGDSALYFCASSVAPGSTDTQYFGPGTRLTVL.